The present TCR beta chain was sequenced within a study of T cells after yellow fever vaccination. Study context: Researchers used SMART-Seq v4 Ultra Low Input to prepare fractions that had low cell numbers.

Template switching with 5'RACE generated the TCR cDNA and added a universal primer site and UMIs. TCRdb re-called the 5' RACE reads with MiXCR, one entry per CDR3 protein. The sample has approximately 260,000 distinct CDR3 sequences, approximately 13% seen once. Findings and caveats of the study: Primary-vaccination clones mostly resurfaced post-booster (about 95% CD4, approximately 87% CD8).

This clonotype was found a few times. Its cognate antigen is unknown. J gave up 2 bases and V 6 bases, and 7 bases lay outside the gene matches. Germline assignment: CDR1 SGHNT and CDR2 YENEEA. The CDR3 is 15 residues long. The source was CD4+ T cells sorted from PBMCs, collected 45 days after the yellow fever booster vaccination. The gene calls are TRBV11-3 and TRBJ2-3, with TRBD2 identical over 8 bases. This TCR was recovered from a man aged 25-45 years who received the YFV17D yellow fever vaccine. The CDR3 sequence is CASSPGLAYTDTQYF. For the CDR3, the DNA is TGTGCCAGCAGTCCCGGACTAGCCTACACAGATACGCAGTATTTT.